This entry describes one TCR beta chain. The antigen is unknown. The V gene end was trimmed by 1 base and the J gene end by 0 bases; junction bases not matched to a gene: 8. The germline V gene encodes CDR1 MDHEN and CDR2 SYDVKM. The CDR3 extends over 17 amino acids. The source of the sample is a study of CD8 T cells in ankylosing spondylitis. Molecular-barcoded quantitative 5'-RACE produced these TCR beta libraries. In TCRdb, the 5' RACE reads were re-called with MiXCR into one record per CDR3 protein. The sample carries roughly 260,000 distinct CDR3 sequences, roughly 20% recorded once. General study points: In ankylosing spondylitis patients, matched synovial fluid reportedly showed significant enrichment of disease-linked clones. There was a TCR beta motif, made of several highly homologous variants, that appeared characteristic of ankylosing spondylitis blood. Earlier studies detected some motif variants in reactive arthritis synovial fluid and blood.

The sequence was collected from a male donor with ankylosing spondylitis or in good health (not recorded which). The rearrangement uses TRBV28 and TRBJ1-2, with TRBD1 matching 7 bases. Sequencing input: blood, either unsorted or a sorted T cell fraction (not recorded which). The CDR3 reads CASSLYEGRGTNYGYTF. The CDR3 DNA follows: TGTGCCAGCAGTTTATATGAGGGCAGGGGGACTAACTATGGCTACACCTTC.